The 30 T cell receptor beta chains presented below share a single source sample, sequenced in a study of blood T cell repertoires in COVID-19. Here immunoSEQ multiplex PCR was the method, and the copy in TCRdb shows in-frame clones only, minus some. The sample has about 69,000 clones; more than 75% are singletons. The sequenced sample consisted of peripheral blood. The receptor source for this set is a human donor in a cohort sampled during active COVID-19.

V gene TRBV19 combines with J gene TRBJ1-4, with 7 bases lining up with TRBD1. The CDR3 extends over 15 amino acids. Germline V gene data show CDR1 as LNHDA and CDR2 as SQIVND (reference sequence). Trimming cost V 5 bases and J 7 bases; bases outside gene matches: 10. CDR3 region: CASSSSRDSSEKLFF. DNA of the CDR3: TGTGCCAGTAGTTCCTCCCGGGACAGCAGTGAAAAACTGTTTTTT. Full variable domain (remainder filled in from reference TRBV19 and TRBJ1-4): DGGITQSPKYLFRKEGQNVTLSCEQNLNHDAMYWYRQDPGQGLRLIYYSQIVNDFQKGDIAEGYSVSREKKESFPLTVTSAQKNPTAFYLCASSSSRDSSEKLFFGSGTQLSVL.

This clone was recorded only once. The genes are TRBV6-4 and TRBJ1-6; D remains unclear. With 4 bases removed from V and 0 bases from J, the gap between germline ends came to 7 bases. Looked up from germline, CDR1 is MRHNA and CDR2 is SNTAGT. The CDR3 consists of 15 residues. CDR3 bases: TGTGCCAGCAGTGTGGAGAGCTCCTATAATTCACCCCTCCACTTT. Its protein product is CASSVESSYNSPLHF.

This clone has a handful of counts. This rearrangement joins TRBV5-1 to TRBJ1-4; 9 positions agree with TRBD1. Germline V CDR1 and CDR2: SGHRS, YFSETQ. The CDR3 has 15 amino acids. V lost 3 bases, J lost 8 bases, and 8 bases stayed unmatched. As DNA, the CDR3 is TGCGCCAGCAGCTCCGACGGACAGGGGCGGGAAAAACTGTTTTTT. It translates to CASSSDGQGREKLFF.

In nucleotides, the CDR3 is TGTGCCAGCGCCGGACAGACTAATGAAAAACTGTTTTTT. Translating it yields CASAGQTNEKLFF. The rearrangement links TRBV6-5 to TRBJ1-4, with D possibly matching TRBD1 (6 bases). Deletions cut 8 bases from V and 2 bases from J, with 9 bases between. Germline assignment: CDR1 MNHEY and CDR2 SVGAGI. CDR3 length: 13 residues.

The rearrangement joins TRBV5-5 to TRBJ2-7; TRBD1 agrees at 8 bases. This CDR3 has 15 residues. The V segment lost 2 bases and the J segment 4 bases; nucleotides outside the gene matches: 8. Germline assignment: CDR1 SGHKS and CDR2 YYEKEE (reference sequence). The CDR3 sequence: CASSFQAGGLYEQYF. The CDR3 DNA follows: TGTGCCAGCAGCTTCCAGGCAGGGGGCTTATACGAGCAGTACTTC. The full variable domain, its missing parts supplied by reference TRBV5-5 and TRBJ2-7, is DAGVTQSPTHLIKTRGQQVTLRCSPISGHKSVSWYQQVLGQGPQFIFQYYEKEERGRGNFPDRFSARQFPNYSSELNVNALLLGDSALYLCASSFQAGGLYEQYFGPGTRLTVT.

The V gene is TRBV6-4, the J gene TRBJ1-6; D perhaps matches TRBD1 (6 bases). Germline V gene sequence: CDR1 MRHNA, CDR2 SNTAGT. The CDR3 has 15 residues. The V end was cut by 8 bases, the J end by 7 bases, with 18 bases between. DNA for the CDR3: TGTGCCAGCTGGTTCCGGGGGGCTAAAAATTCACCCCTCCACTTT. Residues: CASWFRGAKNSPLHF.

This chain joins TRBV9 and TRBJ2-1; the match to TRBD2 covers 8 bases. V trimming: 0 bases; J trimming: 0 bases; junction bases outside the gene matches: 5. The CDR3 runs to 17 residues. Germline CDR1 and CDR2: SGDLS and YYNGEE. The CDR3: CASSVAGSGSSYNEQFF. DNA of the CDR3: TGTGCCAGCAGCGTAGCCGGGAGCGGGAGCTCCTACAATGAGCAGTTCTTC.

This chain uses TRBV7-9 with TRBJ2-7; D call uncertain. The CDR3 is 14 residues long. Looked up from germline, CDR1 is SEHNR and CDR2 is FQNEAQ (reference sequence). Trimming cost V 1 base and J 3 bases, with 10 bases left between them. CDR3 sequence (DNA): TGTGCCAGCAGCTTAGTAGGTGGCGGCTACGAGCAGTACTTC. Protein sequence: CASSLVGGGYEQYF.

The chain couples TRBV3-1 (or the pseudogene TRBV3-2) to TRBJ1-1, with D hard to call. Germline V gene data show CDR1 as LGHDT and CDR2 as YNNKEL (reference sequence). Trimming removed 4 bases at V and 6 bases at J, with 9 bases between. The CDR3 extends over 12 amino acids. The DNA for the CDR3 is TGTGCCAGCAGCCGTACCCCGGCTGAAGCTTTCTTT. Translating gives CASSRTPAEAFF.

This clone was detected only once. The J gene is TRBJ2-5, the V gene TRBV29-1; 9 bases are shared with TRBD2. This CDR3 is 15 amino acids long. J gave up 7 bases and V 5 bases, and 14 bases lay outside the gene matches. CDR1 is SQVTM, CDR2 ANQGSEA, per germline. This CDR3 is CSVTPGLAVQGTQYF. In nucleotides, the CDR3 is TGCAGCGTTACCCCGGGACTAGCAGTCCAGGGGACCCAGTACTTC.

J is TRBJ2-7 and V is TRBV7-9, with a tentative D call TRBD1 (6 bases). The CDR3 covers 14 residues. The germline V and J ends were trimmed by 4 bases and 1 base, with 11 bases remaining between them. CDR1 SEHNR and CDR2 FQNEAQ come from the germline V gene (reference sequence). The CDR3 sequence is CASSSRQASYEQYF. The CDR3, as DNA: TGTGCCAGCAGCTCACGACAGGCATCCTACGAGCAGTACTTC.

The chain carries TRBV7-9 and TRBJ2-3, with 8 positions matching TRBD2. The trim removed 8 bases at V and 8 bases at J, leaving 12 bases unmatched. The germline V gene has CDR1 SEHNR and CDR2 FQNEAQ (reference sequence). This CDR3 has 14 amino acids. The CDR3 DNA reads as TGTGCCAGCGTCCCAGCGGGGGAAAGGGGTACGCAGTATTTT. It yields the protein CASVPAGERGTQYF.

CDR3 residues: CASSQDRGRMINTGELFF. In DNA, the CDR3 is TGTGCCAGCAGCCAAGACAGGGGGCGGATGATTAACACCGGGGAGCTGTTTTTT. V usage is TRBV14 and J usage is TRBJ2-2; 8 nucleotides agree with TRBD1. With V trimmed by 0 bases and J by 2 bases, 8 bases remained unmatched. Germline loops: CDR1 SGHDN, CDR2 FVKESK. There are 18 residues in the CDR3. The whole variable domain, filled in from reference TRBV14 and TRBJ2-2, reads EAGVTQFPSHSVIEKGQTVTLRCDPISGHDNLYWYRRVMGKEIKFLLHFVKESKQDESGMPNNRFLAERTGGTYSTLKVQPAELEDSGVYFCASSQDRGRMINTGELFFGEGSRLTVL.

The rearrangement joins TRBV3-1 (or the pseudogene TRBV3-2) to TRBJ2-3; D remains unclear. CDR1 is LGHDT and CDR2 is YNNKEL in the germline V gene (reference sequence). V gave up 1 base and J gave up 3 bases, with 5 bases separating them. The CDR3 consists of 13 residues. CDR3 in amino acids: CASSQGPTDTQYF. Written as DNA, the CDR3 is TGTGCCAGCAGCCAAGGGCCTACAGATACGCAGTATTTT.

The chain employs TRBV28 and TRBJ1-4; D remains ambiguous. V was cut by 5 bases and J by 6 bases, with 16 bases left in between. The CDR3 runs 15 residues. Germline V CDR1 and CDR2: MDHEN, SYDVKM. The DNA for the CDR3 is TGTGCCAGCAGTGTTATATCGGGGTCGGATGAAAAACTGTTTTTT. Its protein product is CASSVISGSDEKLFF.

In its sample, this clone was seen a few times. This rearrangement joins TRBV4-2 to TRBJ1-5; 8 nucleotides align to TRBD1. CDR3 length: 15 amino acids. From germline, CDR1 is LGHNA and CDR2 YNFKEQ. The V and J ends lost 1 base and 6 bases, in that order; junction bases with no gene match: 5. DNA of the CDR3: TGTGCCAGCAGCCAAGGGACAGGGTCGACTCAGCCCCAGCATTTT. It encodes CASSQGTGSTQPQHF.

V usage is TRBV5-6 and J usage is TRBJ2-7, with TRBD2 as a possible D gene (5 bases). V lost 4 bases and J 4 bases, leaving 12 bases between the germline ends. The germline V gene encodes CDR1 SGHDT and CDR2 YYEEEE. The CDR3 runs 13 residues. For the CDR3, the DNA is TGTGCCAGCAGCCCGGGAAAACGATACGAGCAGTACTTC. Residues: CASSPGKRYEQYF.

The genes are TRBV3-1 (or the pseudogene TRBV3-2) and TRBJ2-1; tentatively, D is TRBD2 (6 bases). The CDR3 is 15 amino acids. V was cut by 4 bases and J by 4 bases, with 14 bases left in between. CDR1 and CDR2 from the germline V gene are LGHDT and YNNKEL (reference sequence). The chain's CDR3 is CASSLGLILYNEQFF. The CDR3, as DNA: TGTGCCAGCAGCCTAGGACTAATTCTGTACAATGAGCAGTTCTTC.

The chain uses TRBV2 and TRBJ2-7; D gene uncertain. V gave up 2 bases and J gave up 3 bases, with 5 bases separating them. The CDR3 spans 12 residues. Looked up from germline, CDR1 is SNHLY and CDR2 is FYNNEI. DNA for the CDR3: TGTGCCAGCAGTGAACAACTCTACGAGCAGTACTTC. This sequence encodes CASSEQLYEQYF.

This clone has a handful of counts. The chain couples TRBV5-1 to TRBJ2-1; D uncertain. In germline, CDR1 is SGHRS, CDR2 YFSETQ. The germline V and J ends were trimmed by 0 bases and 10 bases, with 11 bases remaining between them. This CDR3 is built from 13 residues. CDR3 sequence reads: CASSLDGTREQFF. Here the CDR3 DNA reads TGCGCCAGCAGCTTGGACGGAACGCGGGAGCAGTTCTTC.

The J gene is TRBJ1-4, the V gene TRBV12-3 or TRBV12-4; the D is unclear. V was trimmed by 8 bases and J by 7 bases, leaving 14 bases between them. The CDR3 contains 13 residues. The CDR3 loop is CASQGLFSEKLFF. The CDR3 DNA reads TGTGCCAGCCAAGGACTTTTTAGTGAAAAACTGTTTTTT.

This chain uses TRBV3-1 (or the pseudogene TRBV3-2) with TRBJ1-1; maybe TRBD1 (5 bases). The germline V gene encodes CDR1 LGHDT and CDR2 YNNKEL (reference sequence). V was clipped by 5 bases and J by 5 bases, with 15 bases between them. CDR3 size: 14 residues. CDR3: CASSRGTGRTEAFF. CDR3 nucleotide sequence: TGTGCCAGCAGCAGGGGCACGGGGAGGACTGAAGCTTTCTTT.

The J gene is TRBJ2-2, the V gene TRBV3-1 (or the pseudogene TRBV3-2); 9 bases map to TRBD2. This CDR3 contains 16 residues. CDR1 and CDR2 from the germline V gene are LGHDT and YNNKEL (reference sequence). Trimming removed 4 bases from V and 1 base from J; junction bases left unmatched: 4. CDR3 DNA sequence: TGTGCCAGCAGCCTAACTAGCGGGCGGAACACCGGGGAGCTGTTTTTT. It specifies CASSLTSGRNTGELFF.

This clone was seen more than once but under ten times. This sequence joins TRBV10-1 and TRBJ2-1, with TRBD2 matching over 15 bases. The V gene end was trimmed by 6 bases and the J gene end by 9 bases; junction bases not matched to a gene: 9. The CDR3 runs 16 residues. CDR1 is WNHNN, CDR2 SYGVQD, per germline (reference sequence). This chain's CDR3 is CASRRGTSGRSGEQFF. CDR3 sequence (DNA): TGCGCCAGCAGGAGAGGGACTAGCGGGAGGTCGGGTGAGCAGTTCTTC.

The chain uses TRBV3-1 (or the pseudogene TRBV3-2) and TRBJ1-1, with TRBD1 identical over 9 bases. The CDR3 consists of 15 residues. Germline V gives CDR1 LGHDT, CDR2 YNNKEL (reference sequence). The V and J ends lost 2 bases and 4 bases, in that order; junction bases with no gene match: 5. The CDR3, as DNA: TGTGCCAGCAGCCAACCGGGACAGGGTGGCACTGAAGCTTTCTTT. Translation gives CASSQPGQGGTEAFF.

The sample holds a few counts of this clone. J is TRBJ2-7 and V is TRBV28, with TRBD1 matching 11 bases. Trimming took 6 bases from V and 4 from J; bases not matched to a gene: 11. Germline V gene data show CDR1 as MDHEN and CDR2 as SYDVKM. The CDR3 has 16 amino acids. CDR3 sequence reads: CASSRGGTGGVYEQYF. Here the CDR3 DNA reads TGTGCCAGCAGCCGAGGCGGGACAGGGGGTGTTTACGAGCAGTACTTC.

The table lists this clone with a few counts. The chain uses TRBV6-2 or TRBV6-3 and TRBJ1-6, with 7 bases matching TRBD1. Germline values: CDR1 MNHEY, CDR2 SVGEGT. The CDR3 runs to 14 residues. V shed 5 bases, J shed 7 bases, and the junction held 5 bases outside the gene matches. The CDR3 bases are TGTGCCAGCAGTCAGACAGGGCGGAATTCACCCCTCCACTTT. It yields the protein CASSQTGRNSPLHF.

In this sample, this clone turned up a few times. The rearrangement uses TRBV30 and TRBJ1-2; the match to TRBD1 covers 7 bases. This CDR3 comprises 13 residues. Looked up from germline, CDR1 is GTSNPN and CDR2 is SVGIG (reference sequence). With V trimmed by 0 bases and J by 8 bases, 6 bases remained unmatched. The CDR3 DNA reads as TGTGCCTGGAGTGTGGGCAGGGGGTTGGGCTACACCTTC. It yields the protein CAWSVGRGLGYTF.

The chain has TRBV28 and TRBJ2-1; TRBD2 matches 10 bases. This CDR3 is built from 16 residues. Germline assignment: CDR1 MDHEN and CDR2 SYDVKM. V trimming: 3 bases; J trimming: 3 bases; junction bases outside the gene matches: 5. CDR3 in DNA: TGTGCCAGCAGTTTCAAGCGGGAGGGGTTCTACAATGAGCAGTTCTTC. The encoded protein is CASSFKREGFYNEQFF. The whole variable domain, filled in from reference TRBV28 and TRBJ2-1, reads DVKVTQSSRYLVKRTGEKVFLECVQDMDHENMFWYRQDPGLGLRLIYFSYDVKMKEKGDIPEGYSVSREKKERFSLILESASTNQTSMYLCASSFKREGFYNEQFFGPGTRLTVL.

CDR3 in amino acids: CASGLAGGTGELFF. Written as DNA, the CDR3 is TGTGCCAGTGGACTAGCGGGGGGTACGGGGGAGCTGTTTTTT. The V gene is TRBV3-1 (or the pseudogene TRBV3-2), the J gene TRBJ2-2, with 14 nucleotides matching TRBD2. Germline trimming cut 9 bases from V and 8 bases from J; bases unmatched to any gene: 5. Germline CDR1 reads LGHDT; CDR2 reads YNNKEL (reference sequence). The CDR3 is 14 residues long.